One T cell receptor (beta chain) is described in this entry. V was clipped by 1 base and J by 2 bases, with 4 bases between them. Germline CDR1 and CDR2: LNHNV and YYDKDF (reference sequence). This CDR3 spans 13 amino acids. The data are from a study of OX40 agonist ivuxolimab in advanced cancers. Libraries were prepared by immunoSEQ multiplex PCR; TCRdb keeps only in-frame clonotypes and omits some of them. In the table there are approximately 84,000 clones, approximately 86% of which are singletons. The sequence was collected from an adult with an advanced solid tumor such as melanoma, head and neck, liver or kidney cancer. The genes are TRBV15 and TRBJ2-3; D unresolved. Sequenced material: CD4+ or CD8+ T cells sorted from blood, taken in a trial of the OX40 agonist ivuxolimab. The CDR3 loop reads CATSRALTDTQYF. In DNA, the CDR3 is TGTGCCACCAGCAGAGCCCTCACAGATACGCAGTATTTT.